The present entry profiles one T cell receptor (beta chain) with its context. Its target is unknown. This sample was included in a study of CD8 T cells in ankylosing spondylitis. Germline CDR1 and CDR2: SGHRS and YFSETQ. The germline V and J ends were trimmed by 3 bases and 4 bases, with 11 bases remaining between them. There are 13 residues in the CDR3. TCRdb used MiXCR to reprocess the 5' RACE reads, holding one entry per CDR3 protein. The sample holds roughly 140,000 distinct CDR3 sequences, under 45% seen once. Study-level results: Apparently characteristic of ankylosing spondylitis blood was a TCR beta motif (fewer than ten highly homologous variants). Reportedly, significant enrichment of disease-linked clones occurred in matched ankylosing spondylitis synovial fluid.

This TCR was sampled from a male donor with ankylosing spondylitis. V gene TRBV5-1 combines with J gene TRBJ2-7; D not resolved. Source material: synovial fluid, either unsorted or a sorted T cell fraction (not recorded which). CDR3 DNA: TGCGCCAGCAGCTCCCTGGTCAGGTACGAGCAGTACTTC. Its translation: CASSSLVRYEQYF. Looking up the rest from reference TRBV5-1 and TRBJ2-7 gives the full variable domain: KAGVTQTPRYLIKTRGQQVTLSCSPISGHRSVSWYQQTPGQGLQFLFEYFSETQRNKGNFPGRFSGRQFSNSRSEMNVSTLELGDSALYLCASSSLVRYEQYFGPGTRLTVT.